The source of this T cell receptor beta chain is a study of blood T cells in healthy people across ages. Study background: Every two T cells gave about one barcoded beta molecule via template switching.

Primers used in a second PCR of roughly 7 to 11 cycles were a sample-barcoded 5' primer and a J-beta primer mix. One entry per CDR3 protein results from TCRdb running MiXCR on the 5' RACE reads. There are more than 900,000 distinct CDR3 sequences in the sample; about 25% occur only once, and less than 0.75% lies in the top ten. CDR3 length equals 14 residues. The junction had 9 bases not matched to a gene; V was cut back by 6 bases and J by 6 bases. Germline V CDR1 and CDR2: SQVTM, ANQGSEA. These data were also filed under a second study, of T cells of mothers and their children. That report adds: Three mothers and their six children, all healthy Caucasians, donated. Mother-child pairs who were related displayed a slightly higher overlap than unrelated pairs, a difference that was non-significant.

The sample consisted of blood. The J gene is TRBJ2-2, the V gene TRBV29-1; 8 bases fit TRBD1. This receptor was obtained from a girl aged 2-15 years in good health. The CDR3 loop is CSVGWTGKAGELFF. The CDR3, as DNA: TGCAGCGTGGGCTGGACAGGGAAGGCCGGGGAGCTGTTTTTT.